Each of the 21 T cell receptor beta chains below was sequenced from the same sample in a study of blood T cells in healthy people across ages. Primed by a sample-barcoded 5' primer and a J-beta primer mix, a second PCR proceeded for 7 to 11 cycles. In TCRdb, the 5' RACE reads were re-called with MiXCR into one record per CDR3 protein. The table records 850,000 to 1,000,000 distinct CDR3 sequences, just over 50% of them present only once. Sequences were obtained from blood. The receptors originated from a woman aged 55-75 years in good health.

The V and J genes are TRBV20-1 and TRBJ2-4; D may be TRBD1 (6 bases). The DNA matches TRBJ2-5 better at its end, which makes the J call doubtful. Germline V CDR1 and CDR2: DFQATT, SNEGSKA (reference sequence). The CDR3 contains 13 residues. This chain's CDR3 is CSALGGQQETQYF. DNA of the CDR3: TGCAGTGCTCTCGGCGGACAGCAAGAGACCCAGTACTTC.

The CDR3 nucleotides are TGCAGTGTTCTCAAGCGGGTACGCACAGATACGCAGTATTTT. Translation: CSVLKRVRTDTQYF. V and J are TRBV20-1 and TRBJ2-3; D might be TRBD2 (6 bases). V was clipped by 7 bases and J by 1 base, with 15 bases between them. The CDR3 covers 14 residues. Germline-derived CDR1 and CDR2 are DFQATT and SNEGSKA (reference sequence).

The genes are TRBV3-1 and TRBJ1-4; 7 bases line up with TRBD1. Unmatched junction bases numbered 8, after V lost 0 bases and J lost 7 bases. This CDR3 contains 16 residues. CDR1 and CDR2 (germline): LGHDT, YNNKEL (reference sequence). The CDR3 DNA follows: TGTGCCAGCAGCCAAGACCCGGGACAGAGAAGTGAAAAACTGTTTTTT. Amino acids: CASSQDPGQRSEKLFF.

The chain links TRBV7-9 to TRBJ1-5; D may be TRBD1 (5 bases). Per the germline V gene, CDR1 is SEHNR and CDR2 is FQNEAQ (reference sequence). V lost 5 bases and J 2 bases, leaving 13 bases between the germline ends. The CDR3 loop spans 15 amino acids. CDR3 coding DNA: TGTGCCAGCAGCATCCAGGGAGTGGGCAATCAGCCCCAGCATTTT. Protein sequence: CASSIQGVGNQPQHF. The variable domain in full, completed from reference TRBV7-9 and TRBJ1-5, reads DTGVSQNPRHKITKRGQNVTFRCDPISEHNRLYWYRQTLGQGPEFLTYFQNEAQLEKSRLLSDRFSAERPKGSFSTLEIQRTEQGDSAMYLCASSIQGVGNQPQHFGDGTRLSIL.

This clonotype showed up just a few times. V and J are TRBV5-5 and TRBJ2-5, with TRBD2 matching 11 bases. In germline, CDR1 is SGHKS, CDR2 YYEKEE (reference sequence). V was pared by 2 bases and J by 2 bases, with 14 bases of the junction left unmatched. The CDR3 contains 19 residues. The CDR3 coding sequence is TGTGCCAGCAGCTTCATCATAGGATTAGCGGGAGGGAAGCAAGAGACCCAGTACTTC. This gives the protein CASSFIIGLAGGKQETQYF. The variable domain in full, with the rest retrieved from reference TRBV5-5 and TRBJ2-5, is DAGVTQSPTHLIKTRGQQVTLRCSPISGHKSVSWYQQVLGQGPQFIFQYYEKEERGRGNFPDRFSARQFPNYSSELNVNALLLGDSALYLCASSFIIGLAGGKQETQYFGPGTRLLVL.

With respect to this clonotype: A read error may produce the germline difference seen at one junction end. The genes are TRBV6-6 and TRBJ2-7; TRBD2 matches 8 bases. There are 14 residues in the CDR3. Germline V gene sequence: CDR1 MNHNY, CDR2 SVGAGI (reference sequence). CDR3 sequence: CARRPLAATYEQYF. The CDR3 bases are TGTGCCCGCAGACCACTAGCGGCAACCTACGAGCAGTACTTC.

J is TRBJ2-3 and V is TRBV27, with TRBD2 matching over 7 bases. The germline V gene encodes CDR1 MNHEY and CDR2 SMNVEV (reference sequence). This CDR3 region has 17 residues. The junction had 13 bases not matched to a gene; V was cut back by 5 bases and J by 2 bases. The CDR3 sequence: CASSRNLGLVYTDTQYF. The CDR3 DNA follows: TGTGCCAGCAGTCGGAACCTAGGACTAGTCTACACAGATACGCAGTATTTT.

The gene calls are TRBV28 and TRBJ2-3; 8 bases agree with TRBD1. This CDR3 has 14 residues. CDR1 and CDR2 (germline): MDHEN, SYDVKM. As DNA, the CDR3 is TGTTCCGGGCGGCGACAGGGGATTGCAGATACGCAGTATTTT. This sequence encodes CSGRRQGIADTQYF.

CDR3 region: CASSFTGTRRTDTQYF. The CDR3 region has the DNA TGTGCCAGCAGTTTCACCGGGACACGGCGTACAGATACGCAGTATTTT. The J gene is TRBJ2-3, the V gene TRBV28, with a weak D call TRBD1 (6 bases). The length of the CDR3 is 16 residues. With 3 bases removed from V and 3 bases from J, the gap between germline ends came to 16 bases. CDR1 and CDR2 (germline): MDHEN, SYDVKM.

This clonotype was detected a few times. This chain links TRBV7-9 with TRBJ2-7; D is unclear. Matching the DNA end better, TRBJ2-5 makes the J call doubtful. Germline values: CDR1 SEHNR, CDR2 FQNEAQ (reference sequence). The length of the CDR3 is 14 residues. CDR3 protein: CASSLESDLLTQYF. The CDR3 bases are TGTGCCAGCAGCTTAGAGTCGGACCTCTTGACCCAGTACTTC.

This chain connects TRBV27 to TRBJ2-3; D is ambiguous. V was trimmed by 3 bases and J by 8 bases, leaving 12 bases between them. CDR1 MNHEY and CDR2 SMNVEV come from the germline V gene (reference sequence). There are 13 residues in the CDR3. The CDR3 nucleotides are TGTGCCAGCAGTTTCACCGGGCCCAGTACGCAGTATTTT. This encodes CASSFTGPSTQYF.

This clonotype was counted only a few times. The CDR3 loop is CASSPGQPNYGYTF. CDR3 sequence (DNA): TGTGCCAGCAGCCCGGGACAGCCGAACTATGGCTACACCTTC. The J gene is TRBJ1-2, the V gene TRBV12-3 or TRBV12-4; 7 nucleotides align to TRBD1. The CDR3 totals 14 residues. V lost 6 bases, J lost 2 bases, and 6 bases stayed unmatched.

This clonotype appeared many times. This chain joins TRBV20-1 and TRBJ2-7; 11 nucleotides line up with TRBD2. Germline V CDR1 and CDR2: DFQATT, SNEGSKA (reference sequence). This CDR3 contains 15 residues. V shed 6 bases, J shed 2 bases, and the junction held 9 bases outside the gene matches. CDR3 region: CSAVKGTSGAYEQYF. In DNA form, the CDR3 reads TGCAGTGCGGTAAAAGGGACTAGCGGAGCCTACGAGCAGTACTTC.

This clonotype was observed at least ten times. The CDR3 DNA sequence: TGTGCCAGCAGCCGGGACAGGGGGGAAGATACGCAGTATTTT. Residues: CASSRDRGEDTQYF. V usage is TRBV6-1 and J usage is TRBJ2-3, with 11 bases fitting TRBD1. This CDR3 has 14 residues. With 6 bases clipped from V and 5 bases from J, the junction kept 4 bases outside the gene matches. The germline CDR1 and CDR2 sequences are MNHNS and SASEGT.

This chain connects TRBV5-1 to TRBJ2-3; the D is unclear. The CDR3 sequence is 17 residues long. Germline V lookup: CDR1 SGHRS, CDR2 YFSETQ. Trimming left V 1 base short and J 0 bases short, with 15 bases between. In nucleotides, the CDR3 is TGCGCCAGCAGCTTGTATTCCGGTTCCGCTAGCACAGATACGCAGTATTTT. Protein sequence: CASSLYSGSASTDTQYF.

V gene TRBV7-9 combines with J gene TRBJ2-6, with D possibly being TRBD2 (6 bases). Deletions cut 5 bases from V and 0 bases from J, with 20 bases between. Germline CDR1 SEHNR, CDR2 FQNEAQ (reference sequence). The CDR3 spans 19 residues. The CDR3 DNA reads TGTGCCAGCAGCCTCAGTATCGGGACTTCTATCTCTGGGGCCAACGTCCTGACTTTC. Translated, it gives CASSLSIGTSISGANVLTF.

The V and J genes are TRBV5-1 and TRBJ2-1; TRBD1 might be the D (5 bases). Trimming removed 0 bases from V and 4 bases from J, with 11 bases in between. Germline assignment: CDR1 SGHRS and CDR2 YFSETQ. The CDR3 is 15 amino acids. DNA for the CDR3: TGCGCCAGCAGCTTGGAAGGGGCACCGTACAATGAGCAGTTCTTC. This encodes CASSLEGAPYNEQFF.

A single count supports this clonotype. The CDR3 region has the DNA TGTGCCAGCAGGGACCAGGGGGCAAATCAGCCCCAGCATTTT. Translation gives CASRDQGANQPQHF. V is TRBV6-6 and J is TRBJ1-5; 8 nucleotides match TRBD1. Looked up from germline, CDR1 is MNHNY and CDR2 is SVGAGI (reference sequence). V lost 6 bases, J lost 4 bases, and 5 bases stayed unmatched. This CDR3 has 14 residues.

The V call is TRBV28, the J call TRBJ2-3; D not certain. The CDR3 covers 12 residues. The germline V and J ends were trimmed by 5 bases and 8 bases, with 11 bases remaining between them. Germline-derived CDR1 and CDR2 are MDHEN and SYDVKM. The chain's CDR3 is CASSPGRGTQYF. CDR3 bases: TGTGCCAGCAGTCCAGGCCGCGGTACGCAGTATTTT.

The sample holds a few counts of this clonotype. This chain connects TRBV4-1 to TRBJ2-5; 11 positions agree with TRBD2. The V and J ends lost 4 bases and 5 bases, in that order; junction bases with no gene match: 6. Per germline, CDR1 MGHRA and CDR2 YSYEKL. The CDR3 runs to 15 residues. The CDR3 spells CASSLLAGVGETQYF. The CDR3 nucleotides are TGCGCCAGCAGCCTACTAGCGGGAGTTGGGGAGACCCAGTACTTC.

The chain couples TRBV12-3 or TRBV12-4 to TRBJ2-7; D might be TRBD1 (5 bases). This CDR3 contains 14 residues. Trimming took 3 bases from V and 5 from J, leaving 14 bases between them. The CDR3 DNA is TGTGCCAGCAGTTTGGTAGCTAGGGGCCACGAGCAGTACTTC. Residues: CASSLVARGHEQYF.